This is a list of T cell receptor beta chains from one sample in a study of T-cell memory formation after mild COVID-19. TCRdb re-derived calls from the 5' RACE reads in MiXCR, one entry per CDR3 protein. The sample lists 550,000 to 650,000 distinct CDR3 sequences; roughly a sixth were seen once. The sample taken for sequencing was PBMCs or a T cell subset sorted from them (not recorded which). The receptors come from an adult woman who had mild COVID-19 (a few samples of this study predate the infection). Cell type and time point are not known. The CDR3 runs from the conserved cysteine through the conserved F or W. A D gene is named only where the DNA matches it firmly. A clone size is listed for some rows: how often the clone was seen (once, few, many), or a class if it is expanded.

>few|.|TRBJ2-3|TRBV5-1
CASSYEAQWDTQYF
TGCGCCAGCAGCTATGAAGCCCAATGGGATACGCAGTATTTT
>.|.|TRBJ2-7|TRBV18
CASSRDRKGTQQYF
TGTGCCAGCTCTCGGGACCGAAAGGGGACCCAGCAGTACTTC
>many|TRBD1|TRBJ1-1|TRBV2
CASIPGQMNTEAFF
TGTGCCAGCATTCCGGGACAGATGAACACTGAAGCTTTCTTT
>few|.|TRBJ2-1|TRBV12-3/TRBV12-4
CASSLGAGNYNEQFF
TGTGCCAGCAGTTTAGGTGCGGGGAACTACAATGAGCAGTTCTTC
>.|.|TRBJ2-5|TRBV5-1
CASSLVAVKGETQYF
TGCGCCAGCAGCTTGGTAGCGGTGAAAGGAGAGACCCAGTACTTC
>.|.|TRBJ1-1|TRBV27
CASSPFLGVYSNTEAFF
TGTGCCAGCAGTCCTTTTTTGGGGGTTTATTCGAACACTGAAGCTTTCTTT
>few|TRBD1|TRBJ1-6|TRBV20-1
CSALSGGVYGSPLHF
TGCAGTGCCCTATCAGGGGGCGTCTACGGATCACCCCTCCACTTT
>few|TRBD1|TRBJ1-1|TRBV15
CATSRDQVRGLNTEAFF
TGTGCCACCAGCAGAGATCAGGTCAGGGGGCTGAACACTGAAGCTTTCTTT
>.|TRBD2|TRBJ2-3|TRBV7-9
CASSFSLAGSRDTQYF
TGTGCCAGCAGCTTCTCCCTAGCGGGATCCCGAGATACGCAGTATTTT
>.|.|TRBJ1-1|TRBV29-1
CSVEGDGVGRAFF
TGCAGCGTTGAAGGTGACGGGGTGGGGAGAGCTTTCTTT
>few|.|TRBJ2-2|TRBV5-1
CASSLNRMELVGELFF
TGCGCCAGCAGCCTGAATAGGATGGAGCTAGTGGGGGAGCTGTTTTTT
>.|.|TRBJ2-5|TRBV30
CAWTVASPETQYF
TGTGCCTGGACGGTAGCCTCCCCGGAGACCCAGTACTTC
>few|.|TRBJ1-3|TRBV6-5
CASSYQGLAGNTIYF
TGTGCCAGCAGTTACCAGGGGCTAGCTGGAAACACCATATATTTT
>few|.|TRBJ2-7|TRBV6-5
CASSREGRVYEQYF
TGTGCCAGCAGCAGAGAGGGCCGGGTTTACGAGCAGTACTTC
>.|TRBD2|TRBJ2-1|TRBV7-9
CASGEGLAGDGEQFF
TGTGCCAGCGGAGAGGGACTAGCGGGAGATGGTGAGCAGTTCTTC
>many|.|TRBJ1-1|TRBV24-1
CATSDTGSGPEAFF
TGTGCCACCAGTGATACAGGGAGTGGTCCTGAAGCTTTCTTT
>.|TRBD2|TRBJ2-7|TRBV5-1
CASSYWTSGSYEQYF
TGCGCCAGCAGCTATTGGACTAGCGGGAGCTACGAGCAGTACTTC
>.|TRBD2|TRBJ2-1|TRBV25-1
CASSSAGGPDQQFF
TGTGCCAGCAGTTCTGCGGGGGGACCCGACCAGCAGTTCTTC
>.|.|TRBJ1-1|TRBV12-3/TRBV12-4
CASRLQGGTEAFF
TGTGCCAGCAGACTCCAGGGCGGCACTGAAGCTTTCTTT
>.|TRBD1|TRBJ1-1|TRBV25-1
CASTNDRGWGAEAFF
TGTGCCAGCACCAATGACAGGGGATGGGGCGCTGAAGCTTTCTTT
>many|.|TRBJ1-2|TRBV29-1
CSVERDYGYTF
TGCAGCGTTGAGCGGGACTATGGCTACACCTTC
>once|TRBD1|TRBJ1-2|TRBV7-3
CASSSGQGNNYGYTF
TGTGCCAGCAGCTCCGGACAGGGAAATAACTATGGCTACACCTTC
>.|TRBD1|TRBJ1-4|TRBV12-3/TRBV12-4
CASSPPGQPNEKLFF
TGTGCCAGCAGTCCCCCGGGACAGCCAAATGAAAAACTGTTTTTT
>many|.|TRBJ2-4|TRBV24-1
CATSDLNGNIQYF
TGTGCCACCAGTGATTTGAACGGGAACATTCAGTACTTC
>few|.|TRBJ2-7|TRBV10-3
CAISDSGSYEQYF
TGTGCCATCAGTGATAGCGGCTCCTACGAGCAGTACTTC
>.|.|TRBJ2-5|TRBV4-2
CASSQVGLEETQYF
TGTGCCAGCAGCCAAGTTGGGTTAGAAGAGACCCAGTACTTC
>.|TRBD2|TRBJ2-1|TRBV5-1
CASSSVAGCYNEQFF
TGCGCCAGCAGCTCCGTAGCGGGGTGTTACAATGAGCAGTTCTTC
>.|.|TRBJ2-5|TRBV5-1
CASSLPRGPETQYF
TGCGCCAGCAGCTTACCCCGGGGGCCAGAGACCCAGTACTTC
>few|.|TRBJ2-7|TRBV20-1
CSARRDYEQYF
TGCAGTGCTAGACGGGACTACGAGCAGTACTTC
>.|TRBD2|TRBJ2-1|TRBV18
CASSPSTSGSYSYNEQFF
TGTGCCAGCTCACCATCGACTAGCGGGAGTTACTCCTACAATGAGCAGTTCTTC
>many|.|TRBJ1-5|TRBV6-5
CASSFRENQPQHF
TGTGCCAGCAGTTTTAGAGAGAATCAGCCCCAGCATTTT
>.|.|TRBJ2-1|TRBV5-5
CASSLEQPTYNEQFF
TGTGCCAGCAGCTTGGAACAGCCTACCTACAATGAGCAGTTCTTC
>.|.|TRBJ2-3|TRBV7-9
CAWGDTDTQYF
TGTGCGTGGGGGGACACAGATACGCAGTATTTT
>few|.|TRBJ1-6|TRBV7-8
CASSLARTQWDNSPLHF
TGTGCCAGCAGCTTAGCGCGAACCCAGTGGGATAATTCACCCCTCCACTTT
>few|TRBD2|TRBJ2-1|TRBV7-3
CASRQTSGGDNEQFF
TGTGCCAGCAGACAGACTAGCGGGGGGGACAATGAGCAGTTCTTC
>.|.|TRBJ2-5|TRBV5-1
CASSLGIYWGGVQETQYF
TGCGCCAGCAGCTTGGGGATCTATTGGGGAGGAGTCCAAGAGACCCAGTACTTC
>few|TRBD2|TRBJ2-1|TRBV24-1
CATSDVGLAGRNNEQFF
TGTGCCACCAGTGATGTGGGACTAGCGGGAAGGAACAATGAGCAGTTCTTC
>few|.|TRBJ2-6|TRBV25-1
CASSESISGANVLTF
TGTGCCAGCAGTGAAAGTATTTCTGGGGCCAACGTCCTGACTTTC
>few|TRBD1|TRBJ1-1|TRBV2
CASSEEGGGTEAFF
TGTGCCAGCAGTGAAGAAGGGGGCGGCACTGAAGCTTTCTTT
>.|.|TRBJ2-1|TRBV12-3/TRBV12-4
CASRQGNEQFF
TGTGCCAGCAGACAGGGTAACGAGCAGTTCTTC
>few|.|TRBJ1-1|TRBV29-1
CSVGTGGTEAFF
TGCAGCGTTGGGACCGGAGGGACTGAAGCTTTCTTT
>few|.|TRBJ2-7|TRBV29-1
CSVENRGAVYEQYF
TGCAGCGTTGAGAATCGGGGGGCGGTCTACGAGCAGTACTTC
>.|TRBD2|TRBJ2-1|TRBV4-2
CASSRGAGGHNEQFF
TGTGCCAGCAGCCGGGGAGCGGGGGGTCACAATGAGCAGTTCTTC
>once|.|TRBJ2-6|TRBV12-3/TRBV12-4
CASTLGGLVGANVLTF
TGTGCCAGCACCCTTGGGGGGCTTGTGGGGGCCAACGTCCTGACTTTC
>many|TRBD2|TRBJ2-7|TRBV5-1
CASSLLREAVDEQYF
TGCGCCAGCAGCTTGCTCCGGGAGGCGGTCGACGAGCAGTACTTC
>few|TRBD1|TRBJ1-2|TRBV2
CASSGYFRDRGQYGYTF
TGTGCCAGCAGTGGGTACTTTCGGGACAGGGGGCAATATGGCTACACCTTC
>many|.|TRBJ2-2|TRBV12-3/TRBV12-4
CASSLVLNTGELFF
TGTGCCAGCAGTTTAGTTCTGAACACCGGGGAGCTGTTTTTT
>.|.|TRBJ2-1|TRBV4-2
CASRLTGATSSYNEQFF
TGTGCCAGCCGTCTTACGGGGGCTACGAGCTCCTACAATGAGCAGTTCTTC
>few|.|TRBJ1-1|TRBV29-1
CSVIRDTEAFF
TGCAGCGTTATTCGGGACACTGAAGCTTTCTTT
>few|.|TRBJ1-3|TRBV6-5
CASSYSKSGNTIYF
TGTGCCAGCAGTTACTCGAAATCTGGAAACACCATATATTTT
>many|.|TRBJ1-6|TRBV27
CASSLFQGGSAPLHF
TGTGCCAGCAGTTTGTTCCAGGGAGGTAGTGCGCCCCTCCACTTT
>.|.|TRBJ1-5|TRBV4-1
CASSQEMGGWQPQHF
TGCGCCAGCAGCCAAGAAATGGGGGGCTGGCAGCCCCAGCATTTT
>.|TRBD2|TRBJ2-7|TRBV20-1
CSARTSFSNEQYF
TGCAGTGCTCGGACTAGTTTTTCAAACGAGCAGTACTTC
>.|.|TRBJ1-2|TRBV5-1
CASNPSGLGVYGYTF
TGCGCCAGCAACCCGTCCGGGTTGGGTGTCTATGGCTACACCTTC
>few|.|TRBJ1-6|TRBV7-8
CASSPLSPNSPLHF
TGTGCCAGCAGCCCACTTTCTCCTAATTCACCCCTCCACTTT